Below are 21 T cell receptor beta chains sequenced from a single sample in a study of human T cells and chemical hapten exposure. TCRdb re-called the RACE reads with MiXCR, one entry per CDR3 protein. The table shows around 380,000 distinct CDR3 sequences, with around 5% occurring only once. Time point denoted: pre-sensitization, week 0. Treatment in this sample: therapeutic diphenylcyclopropenone sensitization with weekly scalp DPC. The sequencing used whole blood, collected in connection with sensitization to the hapten diphenylcyclopropenone (DPC). The receptors come from a woman aged 18-30 years with alopecia areata. Some clones in this sample may be carry-over from other donors' samples.

The chain has TRBV14 and TRBJ2-1; the match to TRBD1 covers 7 bases. CDR3 length equals 13 residues. V was clipped by 0 bases and J by 12 bases; unmatched bases: 5. Germline V CDR1 and CDR2: SGHDN, FVKESK. The DNA of the CDR3 is TGTGCCAGCAGCCAAGATTCGGGACAGAGGCAGTTCTTC. Translating gives CASSQDSGQRQFF.

This clonotype was counted at least ten times. The chain carries TRBV5-1 and TRBJ1-6, with D possibly matching TRBD1 (6 bases). The CDR3 consists of 14 residues. Trimming stripped 2 bases from V and 9 bases from J, with 12 bases between. Germline CDR1 SGHRS, CDR2 YFSETQ. CDR3 nucleotides: TGCGCCAGCAGCTTAGGACAGTCAAGTTCACCCCTCCACTTT. It specifies CASSLGQSSSPLHF. Together with reference TRBV5-1 and TRBJ1-6, the CDR3 gives the full variable domain: KAGVTQTPRYLIKTRGQQVTLSCSPISGHRSVSWYQQTPGQGLQFLFEYFSETQRNKGNFPGRFSGRQFSNSRSEMNVSTLELGDSALYLCASSLGQSSSPLHFGNGTRLTVT.

This chain uses TRBV5-1 with TRBJ2-7, with D unclear. CDR3 length equals 15 residues. Germline V gives CDR1 SGHRS, CDR2 YFSETQ. Trimming shortened V by 1 base and J by 6 bases, and 17 bases separated the two germline ends. The chain's CDR3 is CASSLLFGGISEQYF. CDR3 nucleotide sequence: TGCGCCAGCAGCTTGCTATTTGGCGGAATTTCCGAGCAGTACTTC.

This clonotype was seen only a few times. This chain uses TRBV6-5 with TRBJ1-1; no reliable D call. This CDR3 region has 14 residues. The V and J ends lost 5 bases and 1 base respectively, with 11 bases between them. Germline V gene data show CDR1 as MNHEY and CDR2 as SVGAGI. The CDR3 DNA follows: TGTGCCAGCAGTACTCCCTCCCCGAACACTGAAGCTTTCTTT. It is translated as CASSTPSPNTEAFF.

There are many counts of this clonotype. The chain carries TRBV28 and TRBJ1-4; D ambiguous. V gave up 5 bases and J gave up 8 bases, with 9 bases separating them. Germline V gives CDR1 MDHEN, CDR2 SYDVKM. The length of the CDR3 is 12 residues. The CDR3 reads CASSLGPEKLFF. The DNA of the CDR3 is TGTGCCAGCAGTCTTGGCCCCGAAAAACTGTTTTTT. The full variable domain, completed using reference TRBV28 and TRBJ1-4, is DVKVTQSSRYLVKRTGEKVFLECVQDMDHENMFWYRQDPGLGLRLIYFSYDVKMKEKGDIPEGYSVSREKKERFSLILESASTNQTSMYLCASSLGPEKLFFGSGTQLSVL.

This clonotype has a handful of counts. The chain is built from TRBV9 and TRBJ1-5; 7 positions agree with TRBD1. Germline values: CDR1 SGDLS, CDR2 YYNGEE. The trim removed 4 bases at V and 5 bases at J, leaving 9 bases unmatched. The CDR3 totals 15 residues. CDR3 coding DNA: TGTGCCAGCAGCCCAGACCGGGACAGCGATCAGCCCCAGCATTTT. This encodes CASSPDRDSDQPQHF. Based on the CDR3 plus reference TRBV9 and TRBJ1-5, the full variable domain is DSGVTQTPKHLITATGQRVTLRCSPRSGDLSVYWYQQSLDQGLQFLIQYYNGEERAKGNILERFSAQQFPDLHSELNLSSLELGDSALYFCASSPDRDSDQPQHFGDGTRLSIL.

This clonotype was counted at least ten times. This chain links TRBV13 with TRBJ2-3; possibly TRBD1 for D (6 bases). This CDR3 region has 14 residues. Germline assignment: CDR1 PRHDT and CDR2 FYEKMQ (reference sequence). The ends were cut back, 5 bases at V and 2 bases at J, with 11 bases in the middle. In DNA, the CDR3 is TGTGCCAGCAGCCTACAGGGAGACACAGATACGCAGTATTTT. This translates into CASSLQGDTDTQYF.

A few counts support this clonotype. The chain uses TRBV7-2 and TRBJ2-3, with D perhaps TRBD2 (6 bases). V dropped 5 bases and J dropped 6 bases, with 12 bases sitting between them. Germline V lookup: CDR1 SGHTA, CDR2 FQGNSA. The CDR3 length is 13 residues. DNA of the CDR3: TGTGCCAGCAGCACCAACCGGGGGGATACGCAGTATTTT. This translates into CASSTNRGDTQYF.

This clonotype was detected only a few times. V gene TRBV6-5 combines with J gene TRBJ1-2, with TRBD1 identical over 7 bases. The junction had 9 bases not matched to a gene; V was cut back by 3 bases and J by 8 bases. CDR1 is MNHEY and CDR2 is SVGAGI in the germline V gene. The CDR3 totals 14 residues. The CDR3 DNA follows: TGTGCCAGCAGTTATGGGGACAGTTTGGGCGGCTACACCTTC. As protein: CASSYGDSLGGYTF.

This clonotype has a count of ten or more. The chain has TRBV20-1 and TRBJ1-5; 10 bases map to TRBD1. In germline, CDR1 is DFQATT, CDR2 SNEGSKA (reference sequence). The CDR3 runs to 14 residues. Unmatched junction bases numbered 5, after V lost 5 bases and J lost 4 bases. The CDR3 nucleotides are TGCAGTGCTTTCCGGGACAGGGGAAATCAGCCCCAGCATTTT. It codes for CSAFRDRGNQPQHF.

This clonotype was seen repeatedly, ten times or more. The CDR3 region is CASSPSGGVSGNTIYF. The CDR3 bases are TGTGCCAGCTCACCATCCGGGGGCGTCTCTGGAAACACCATATATTTT. The chain employs TRBV18 and TRBJ1-3; D might be TRBD1 (6 bases). The CDR3 spans 16 residues. From germline, CDR1 is KGHSH and CDR2 LQKENI. V was pared by 2 bases and J by 0 bases, with 11 bases between.

This clonotype was seen more than once but under ten times. V gene TRBV11-2 combines with J gene TRBJ2-1, with TRBD2 matching over 12 bases. Trimming cost V 5 bases and J 14 bases; bases outside gene matches: 13. The CDR3 contains 15 residues. Germline V gene sequence: CDR1 SGHAT, CDR2 FQNNGV. The CDR3 region is CASSTDRLAGARKFF. The CDR3 region has the DNA TGTGCCAGCAGCACGGACCGACTAGCGGGGGCTCGGAAGTTCTTC. The full variable domain, its missing parts supplied by reference TRBV11-2 and TRBJ2-1, is EAGVAQSPRYKIIEKRQSVAFWCNPISGHATLYWYQQILGQGPKLLIQFQNNGVVDDSQLPKDRFSAERLKGVDSTLKIQPAKLEDSAVYLCASSTDRLAGARKFFGPGTRLTVL.

This clonotype appeared many times. This chain uses TRBV7-9 with TRBJ1-3; D perhaps matches TRBD1 (6 bases). The CDR3 is made up of 13 amino acids. Germline CDR1 reads SEHNR; CDR2 reads FQNEAQ (reference sequence). V lost 1 base, J lost 7 bases, and 8 bases lay in between. The DNA for the CDR3 is TGTGCCAGCAGCTTAGGGGGGCGTAACACCATATATTTT. Its translation: CASSLGGRNTIYF.

This clonotype was seen at least ten times. This sequence joins TRBV6-5 and TRBJ1-1; 7 bases are a match to TRBD1. CDR1 and CDR2 (germline): MNHEY, SVGAGI. With 5 bases clipped from V and 4 bases from J, the junction kept 13 bases outside the gene matches. This CDR3 region has 16 residues. The CDR3 nucleotides are TGTGCCAGCAGTATTTACAGGGGCCCTCTGACCACTGAAGCTTTCTTT. This gives the protein CASSIYRGPLTTEAFF.

About this clonotype: Being one base from a much bigger clone, this may be a read error. This chain uses TRBV10-3 with TRBJ1-2; 9 bases line up with TRBD1. The V gene's germline CDR1 is ENHRY and CDR2 SYGVKD. The CDR3 length is 14 residues. The CDR3 DNA is TGTGCCAACAGTGAGATGGGACAGGGCCATGGCTACACCTTC. Its protein product is CANSEMGQGHGYTF.

The chain joins TRBV5-1 to TRBJ1-1, with a possible D match to TRBD1 (5 bases). Looked up from germline, CDR1 is SGHRS and CDR2 is YFSETQ. Between the trimmed V and J ends, which lost 0 bases and 4 bases, there was a span of 13 bases. CDR3 length: 15 amino acids. The CDR3 reads CASSLEGREGTEAFF. CDR3 sequence (DNA): TGCGCCAGCAGCTTGGAGGGCAGGGAGGGCACTGAAGCTTTCTTT.

The chain employs TRBV3-1 and TRBJ2-1; D may be TRBD2 (6 bases). From germline, CDR1 is LGHDT and CDR2 YNNKEL (reference sequence). Trimming left V 1 base short and J 7 bases short, with 11 bases between. The CDR3 spans 14 residues. Written as DNA, the CDR3 is TGTGCCAGCAGCCAAGGGGGTAGCGGAAATGAGCAGTTCTTC. Encoded protein: CASSQGGSGNEQFF.

This rearrangement joins TRBV29-1 to TRBJ1-2, with D tentatively TRBD1 (5 bases). This CDR3 spans 13 amino acids. V lost 6 bases and J 2 bases, leaving 13 bases between the germline ends. The germline V gene has CDR1 SQVTM and CDR2 ANQGSEA. DNA for the CDR3: TGCAGCGTCGGAGGGACGGAGAACTATGGCTACACCTTC. It codes for CSVGGTENYGYTF.

The chain combines TRBV18 with TRBJ2-7; no definite D call. V was clipped by 2 bases and J by 2 bases, with 10 bases between them. Germline V gene sequence: CDR1 KGHSH, CDR2 LQKENI. This CDR3 contains 14 residues. The CDR3 DNA reads as TGTGCCAGCTCACCAGCCGCAGACCCCTACGAGCAGTACTTC. This sequence encodes CASSPAADPYEQYF.

This clonotype was counted between two and nine times. The rearrangement links TRBV6-4 to TRBJ2-3; no clear D. Trimming shortened V by 0 bases and J by 0 bases, and 7 bases separated the two germline ends. CDR1 is MRHNA, CDR2 SNTAGT, per germline. CDR3 size: 15 residues. The CDR3 region is CASSDSSTSTDTQYF. CDR3 in DNA: TGTGCCAGCAGTGACTCGAGTACTAGCACAGATACGCAGTATTTT.

This clonotype has just a few counts. The chain uses TRBV20-1 and TRBJ2-7; TRBD1 aligns across 7 bases. This CDR3 spans 13 amino acids. Trimming took 6 bases from V and 3 from J; bases not matched to a gene: 8. CDR1 and CDR2 (germline): DFQATT, SNEGSKA (reference sequence). The CDR3 protein is CSAQISGGYEQYF. The CDR3 nucleotides read TGCAGTGCCCAAATCTCAGGGGGCTACGAGCAGTACTTC.